Listed here is a single T cell receptor beta chain. The target of this receptor is not known. No much larger clonotype is one base removed from it; base qualities were not supplied. Patients with autoimmune disease history or receiving systemic immunosuppression were excluded from the trial. Peripheral blood for TCR sequencing was collected from all dose cohorts at baseline, on cycle 4 day 1, and on cycle 7 day 1. Samples came from an open-label, multicenter, first-in-human phase I dose-escalation trial of ivuxolimab. Adults with locally advanced or metastatic melanoma, renal cell carcinoma, hepatocellular carcinoma or head and neck squamous cell carcinoma were enrolled in the trial. Before TCR sequencing, CD4+ and CD8+ T cells were separately sorted from peripheral blood. The data derive from a study of OX40 agonist ivuxolimab in advanced cancers. Regarding the study in general: Ivuxolimab was a fully human IgG2 agonistic monoclonal antibody targeting the costimulatory receptor OX40 (CD134). Intravenous ivuxolimab was administered to patients every 2 weeks at six dose levels: 0.01, 0.1, 0.3, 1.5, 3 and 10 mg/kg. Of the approximately 50 dose-escalation patients, hepatocellular carcinoma was present in around 20, melanoma in some 15, renal cell carcinoma in 9 and head and neck cancer in 9. A male proportion of 82.7% and a mean age of about 60 years, ranging from about 23 to 90, were recorded for the dose-escalation cohort. Prior anti-PD-1, anti-PD-L1 or anti-CTLA-4 therapy was permitted, and approximately 41% of dose-escalation patients had received checkpoint inhibitors. Partial responses occurred in three dose-escalation patients, of whom one had hepatocellular carcinoma and two had cutaneous melanoma. The purpose of peripheral TCRbeta sequencing was to test whether ivuxolimab changed TCR sequence diversity and led to clonal T-cell expansion. The paper reports the monotherapy dose-escalation portion (N of about 50 patients) of the phase I ivuxolimab trial.

Paper-wide results and their limitations: At doses of 0.1 to 3.0 mg/kg, clonal expansion of both CD4+ and CD8+ T cells in blood was seen between baseline and week 6. After ivuxolimab, more expanded clones were found on average in CD8+ T cells than in CD4+ T cells. Antigen specificity was not determined for the clonally expanded peripheral T cells. Low levels of normalized T-cell clonal expansion were also seen in some patients who did not respond. In the 0.1-3.0 mg/kg groups, partial responders were among the patients with the lowest normalized peripheral clonal expansion, particularly in CD8+ T cells.

Genomic DNA was extracted from sorted cells for sequencing of the TCRbeta CDR3 region. The immunoSEQ Assay was used for sequencing of TCRbeta CDR3 regions. The table was pulled from immuneACCESS by TCRdb, which kept in-frame rearrangements only. Such tables lose some clones; where checked, under half of the loss comes from unresolved V genes, and the rest has no known cause. In all, the sample holds 50,000 or so clones, and roughly 85% of those were seen once. The ten largest clones capture less than 5.5% of the sample. The sample was CD4+ or CD8+ T cells sorted from blood, taken in a trial of the OX40 agonist ivuxolimab. The sequence was collected from an adult with an advanced solid tumor such as melanoma, head and neck, liver or kidney cancer.

The CDR3 region: CASSGLRLALTSYEQYF. The DNA sequence follows: TGTGCCAGCAGCGGCTTACGACTAGCTTTGACCTCCTACGAGCAGTACTTC. This receptor chain uses TRBV11-2 and TRBJ2-5, with 7 middle bases fitting TRBD2. The J call is doubtful: the DNA matches TRBJ2-7 better. Looking up the germline V gene yields CDR1 SGHAT and CDR2 FQNNGV. The CDR3 contains 17 residues, cysteine and phenylalanine counted. Only the CDR3 region is kept as DNA, spanning 51 bases read in frame from base 1.